This paragraph reports one TCR beta chain. This record comes from a study of blood T cell repertoires in COVID-19. Germline assignment: CDR1 SNHLY and CDR2 FYNNEI. This CDR3 has 13 residues. V was clipped by 4 bases and J by 6 bases, with 12 bases between them. Sequencing used immunoSEQ multiplex PCR; TCRdb keeps in-frame clones, though not all of them. The data contain 390,000 or so clones, around four fifths of them singletons. The TCR comes from a woman aged 50 to 65 who had recovered from COVID-19. V is TRBV2 and J is TRBJ1-1; possible D gene TRBD1, 5 bases. The sequencing sample was made of PBMCs or T cells enriched from blood (not recorded which). The CDR3 spells CASSVSGKAEAFF. The CDR3 coding sequence is TGTGCCAGCAGTGTTTCAGGGAAGGCTGAAGCTTTCTTT.